This TCR beta chain is drawn from a study of control samples from healthy donors and cancer patients. Sequencing used immunoSEQ multiplex PCR; TCRdb keeps in-frame clones, though not all of them. Among approximately 100,000 clones listed, around 89% were seen once. In this sample, this clone turned up a few times. CDR1 and CDR2 from the germline V gene are MNHEY and SMNVEV (reference sequence). CDR3 size: 13 residues. V lost 5 bases to trimming and J lost 4 bases, with 11 bases between them. The chain links TRBV27 to TRBJ1-2; D is ambiguous. The sample taken for sequencing was blood. The source of this sequence is a man aged 30 to 45 in good health. CDR3 in amino acids: CASSNGHSYGYTF. CDR3 bases: TGTGCCAGCAGTAACGGCCATAGCTATGGCTACACCTTC.